Listed below are T cell receptor beta chains from one sample, sequenced in a study of metastatic and nonmetastatic thyroid tumors. TCRdb redid the clone calls on the PCR reads using MiXCR. This sample has 20,000 to 25,000 clones, with 9.5% to 12% found just once. Sequenced: blood. The receptors shown here come from a female donor with papillary thyroid cancer or a benign thyroid nodule (not recorded which). Some clones in this sample may be carry-over from other donors' samples. The CDR3 runs from the conserved cysteine through the conserved F or W. D genes are given only for firm matches. The size field is filled for only some rows; it gives once, few, many or a size class.

abundance: many
d_gene: TRBD1
v_gene: TRBV28
j_gene: TRBJ1-5
CDR3aa: CASSLKRGQGNQPQHF
CDR3nt: TGTGCCAGCAGTTTAAAAAGGGGGCAAGGCAATCAGCCCCAGCATTTT

abundance: many
d_gene: TRBD2
v_gene: TRBV20-1
j_gene: TRBJ2-3
CDR3aa: CSAREGVSGRLGDTQYF
CDR3nt: TGCAGTGCTAGAGAAGGGGTTAGCGGGAGGTTGGGTGATACGCAGTATTTT

abundance: many
d_gene: -
v_gene: TRBV20-1
j_gene: TRBJ2-3
CDR3aa: CSASTGDTQYF
CDR3nt: TGCAGTGCTAGTACCGGGGATACGCAGTATTTT

abundance: many
d_gene: -
v_gene: TRBV20-1
j_gene: TRBJ2-7
CDR3aa: CSARWGSSYEQYF
CDR3nt: TGCAGTGCTAGGTGGGGGAGCTCCTACGAGCAGTACTTC

abundance: many
d_gene: TRBD2
v_gene: TRBV7-2
j_gene: TRBJ2-2
CDR3aa: CASSLASSGRDRYNPGELFF
CDR3nt: TGTGCCAGCAGCTTAGCCTCGTCCGGGAGGGATAGGTATAACCCCGGGGAGCTGTTTTTT

abundance: many
d_gene: -
v_gene: TRBV20-1
j_gene: TRBJ2-7
CDR3aa: CSAVGAGDSYEQYF
CDR3nt: TGCAGTGCTGTCGGGGCAGGAGACTCCTACGAGCAGTACTTC

abundance: many
d_gene: TRBD2
v_gene: TRBV12-3/TRBV12-4
j_gene: TRBJ2-7
CDR3aa: CASKTGTSGPYEQYF
CDR3nt: TGTGCCAGCAAAACCGGGACTAGCGGACCCTACGAGCAGTACTTC

abundance: many
d_gene: -
v_gene: TRBV4-1
j_gene: TRBJ2-1
CDR3aa: CASSQLRQGYNEQFF
CDR3nt: TGCGCCAGCAGCCAACTGCGCCAGGGCTACAATGAGCAGTTCTTC

abundance: many
d_gene: -
v_gene: TRBV7-3
j_gene: TRBJ2-7
CDR3aa: CASSSGDLFPYEQYF
CDR3nt: TGTGCCAGCAGCTCAGGGGACCTCTTTCCCTACGAGCAGTACTTC

abundance: many
d_gene: TRBD2
v_gene: TRBV11-2
j_gene: TRBJ2-2
CDR3aa: CASSLEDSGRGNTGELFF
CDR3nt: TGTGCCAGCAGCTTAGAAGACAGCGGGAGGGGGAACACCGGGGAGCTGTTTTTT

abundance: medium-sized
d_gene: TRBD2
v_gene: TRBV6-1
j_gene: TRBJ2-7
CDR3aa: CASSDRTSGFYYEQYF
CDR3nt: TGTGCCAGCAGTGATCGGACTAGCGGATTTTACTACGAGCAGTACTTC

abundance: many
d_gene: TRBD1
v_gene: TRBV5-1
j_gene: TRBJ1-1
CDR3aa: CASSSDRLNTEAFF
CDR3nt: TGCGCCAGCAGCTCGGACAGGTTGAACACTGAAGCTTTCTTT

abundance: many
d_gene: -
v_gene: TRBV5-8
j_gene: TRBJ1-5
CDR3aa: CASSPQPRVPQHF
CDR3nt: TGTGCCAGCAGCCCGCAACCGAGGGTGCCCCAGCATTTT

abundance: -
d_gene: -
v_gene: TRBV6-1
j_gene: TRBJ2-7
CDR3aa: CASSGEGHYEQYF
CDR3nt: TGTGCCAGCAGTGGTGAGGGGCACTACGAGCAGTACTTC

abundance: many
d_gene: TRBD1
v_gene: TRBV7-2
j_gene: TRBJ2-7
CDR3aa: CASSSGTGGDEQYF
CDR3nt: TGTGCCAGCAGCTCCGGGACAGGGGGTGACGAGCAGTACTTC

abundance: many
d_gene: -
v_gene: TRBV4-1
j_gene: TRBJ2-1
CDR3aa: CASSQLHEQFF
CDR3nt: TGCGCCAGCAGCCAATTGCATGAGCAGTTCTTC

abundance: many
d_gene: TRBD2
v_gene: TRBV28
j_gene: TRBJ2-3
CDR3aa: CASSWDYYSTDTQYF
CDR3nt: TGTGCCAGCAGTTGGGACTATTATAGCACAGATACGCAGTATTTT

abundance: many
d_gene: TRBD2
v_gene: TRBV25-1
j_gene: TRBJ2-5
CDR3aa: CASSAGGETQYF
CDR3nt: TGTGCCAGCAGTGCGGGGGGAGAGACCCAGTACTTC

abundance: many
d_gene: TRBD1
v_gene: TRBV5-1
j_gene: TRBJ2-3
CDR3aa: CASSRVGQGAGDTQYF
CDR3nt: TGCGCCAGCAGTAGGGTGGGACAGGGGGCTGGAGATACGCAGTATTTT

abundance: once
d_gene: TRBD2
v_gene: TRBV11-2
j_gene: TRBJ2-1
CDR3aa: CASSLDGTSADYNEQFF
CDR3nt: TGTGCCAGCAGCTTAGATGGGACTAGCGCTGACTACAATGAGCAGTTCTTC

abundance: many
d_gene: TRBD1
v_gene: TRBV12-3/TRBV12-4
j_gene: TRBJ2-3
CDR3aa: CASSLRTGKDTQYF
CDR3nt: TGTGCCAGCAGCCTAAGGACAGGGAAGGATACGCAGTATTTT

abundance: -
d_gene: -
v_gene: TRBV19
j_gene: TRBJ1-5
CDR3aa: CASSIVWQGVNHPQHF
CDR3nt: TGTGCCAGTAGTATAGTGTGGCAGGGAGTCAATCATCCCCAGCATTTT

abundance: many
d_gene: TRBD1
v_gene: TRBV3-1
j_gene: TRBJ2-7
CDR3aa: CASSLRDRGNYEQYF
CDR3nt: TGTGCCAGCAGTCTTCGGGACAGGGGGAACTACGAGCAGTACTTC

abundance: few
d_gene: -
v_gene: TRBV15
j_gene: TRBJ2-3
CDR3aa: CATIRGVVPDTQYF
CDR3nt: TGTGCCACCATCAGAGGGGTGGTCCCAGATACGCAGTATTTT

abundance: medium-sized
d_gene: TRBD2
v_gene: TRBV27
j_gene: TRBJ2-7
CDR3aa: CASSLRGGSYEQYF
CDR3nt: TGTGCCAGCAGTTTACGGGGAGGGTCCTACGAGCAGTACTTC

abundance: many
d_gene: TRBD1
v_gene: TRBV12-3/TRBV12-4
j_gene: TRBJ2-2
CDR3aa: CASSQTGVITGELFF
CDR3nt: TGTGCCAGCAGTCAGACAGGGGTCATCACCGGGGAGCTGTTTTTT

abundance: few
d_gene: -
v_gene: TRBV2
j_gene: TRBJ2-2
CDR3aa: CASRERDESWGELFF
CDR3nt: TGTGCCAGCAGAGAACGGGACGAATCCTGGGGGGAGCTGTTTTTT

abundance: -
d_gene: -
v_gene: TRBV7-9
j_gene: TRBJ2-4
CDR3aa: CASSLVGKNIQYF
CDR3nt: TGTGCCAGCAGCCTAGTTGGCAAAAACATTCAGTACTTC

abundance: many
d_gene: -
v_gene: TRBV19
j_gene: TRBJ1-1
CDR3aa: CASSISSGATEAFF
CDR3nt: TGTGCCAGTAGTATTTCGTCGGGAGCCACTGAAGCTTTCTTT

abundance: few
d_gene: -
v_gene: TRBV5-4
j_gene: TRBJ2-1
CDR3aa: CASSKAGIPNEQFF
CDR3nt: TGTGCCAGCAGCAAAGCTGGGATCCCCAATGAGCAGTTCTTC

abundance: many
d_gene: TRBD1
v_gene: TRBV20-1
j_gene: TRBJ2-1
CDR3aa: CSAPDLDRVNEQFF
CDR3nt: TGCAGTGCCCCCGACCTCGACAGGGTCAATGAGCAGTTCTTC

abundance: -
d_gene: -
v_gene: TRBV3-1
j_gene: TRBJ2-7
CDR3aa: CASSQPDARGYEQYF
CDR3nt: TGTGCCAGCAGCCAACCGGACGCCAGGGGCTACGAGCAGTACTTC

abundance: -
d_gene: -
v_gene: TRBV6-2/TRBV6-3
j_gene: TRBJ2-5
CDR3aa: CASGEASPETQYF
CDR3nt: TGTGCCAGCGGGGAAGCATCCCCAGAGACCCAGTACTTC

abundance: many
d_gene: TRBD2
v_gene: TRBV5-1
j_gene: TRBJ2-1
CDR3aa: CASSVNYGLVDNNEQFF
CDR3nt: TGCGCCAGCAGCGTAAACTACGGACTAGTCGATAACAATGAGCAGTTCTTC

abundance: many
d_gene: TRBD2
v_gene: TRBV19
j_gene: TRBJ2-5
CDR3aa: CASSIGWTSGPETQYF
CDR3nt: TGTGCCAGTAGTATAGGGTGGACTAGCGGGCCAGAGACCCAGTACTTC

abundance: few
d_gene: -
v_gene: TRBV7-7
j_gene: TRBJ2-1
CDR3aa: CASSLGHTTNEQFF
CDR3nt: TGTGCTAGCAGCTTAGGACACACGACGAATGAGCAGTTCTTC

abundance: many
d_gene: TRBD2
v_gene: TRBV3-1
j_gene: TRBJ2-1
CDR3aa: CASSQDLTSEYNEQFF
CDR3nt: TGTGCCAGCAGCCAAGATTTGACTAGCGAATACAATGAGCAGTTCTTC

abundance: few
d_gene: -
v_gene: TRBV6-1
j_gene: TRBJ2-6
CDR3aa: CASSQIGRTSGANVLTF
CDR3nt: TGTGCCAGCAGCCAAATCGGACGGACATCTGGGGCCAACGTCCTGACTTTC

abundance: many
d_gene: -
v_gene: TRBV7-8
j_gene: TRBJ1-1
CDR3aa: CATRGSDSSNTEAFF
CDR3nt: TGTGCCACCCGGGGATCGGATTCCTCGAACACTGAAGCTTTCTTT

abundance: -
d_gene: -
v_gene: TRBV28
j_gene: TRBJ1-5
CDR3aa: CASSLGRAANQPQHF
CDR3nt: TGTGCCAGCAGTTTAGGCAGGGCTGCCAATCAGCCCCAGCATTTT